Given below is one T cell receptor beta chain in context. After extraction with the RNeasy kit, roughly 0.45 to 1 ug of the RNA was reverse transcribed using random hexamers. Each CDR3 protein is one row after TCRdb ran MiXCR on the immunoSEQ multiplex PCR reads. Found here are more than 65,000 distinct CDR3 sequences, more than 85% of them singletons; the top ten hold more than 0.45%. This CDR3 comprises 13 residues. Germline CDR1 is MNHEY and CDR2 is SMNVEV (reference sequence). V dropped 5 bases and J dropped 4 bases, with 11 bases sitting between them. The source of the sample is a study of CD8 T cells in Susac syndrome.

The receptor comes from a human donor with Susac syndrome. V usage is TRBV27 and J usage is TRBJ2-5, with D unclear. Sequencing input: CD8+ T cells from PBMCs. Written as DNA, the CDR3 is TGTGCCAGCAGTAGTAAGGAGAGAGAGACCCAGTACTTC. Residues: CASSSKERETQYF.